Sequencing of this T cell receptor (beta chain) was carried out in a study of blood T cell repertoires in COVID-19 (dated by TCRdb to between 2020 and 2021). As for the study more broadly: The collaborator samples originated in the United States, Italy and Spain and spanned the acute and convalescent phases of COVID-19. The material from the prospective study consisted of cDNA or gDNA derived from T cells, B-cell-depleted T cells, or PBMCs. Deeply sampled blood TCRbeta repertoires from subjects exposed to, actively infected with, or recovered from COVID-19 were included in the dataset. The repertoires were released in a freely available public database intended as a resource for research on the immune response to SARS-CoV-2. The samples were drawn from two sources: the first 160 participants of the ongoing ImmuneRACE study, and 950 to 1,500 subjects contributed by 6 global collaborators. Nearly every sample came with metadata listing a de-identified subject ID, COVID-19 status, age in years and sex. Where HLA class I and class II types were available, the types were taken from metadata supplied by the sample provider, not from assay-based typing.

Samples from volunteer blood donors who had recovered from COVID-19 were contributed by a second Seattle source. Collaborating institutions collected whole blood in K2EDTA tubes following their own protocols. For TCRbeta analysis, collaborator samples were shipped as frozen whole blood, as isolated PBMCs, or as DNA extracted from either sample type. The table lists this clone with a count of one. This receptor's antigen is unknown. No base quality values were provided; no much bigger clone lies one nucleotide off. The study at large found these results: Clinical and demographic metadata were provided uncurated, with the amount varying by source and participant.

The immunoSEQ Assay, a bias-controlled multiplex PCR, was used to amplify TCRbeta CDR3 regions from genomic DNA. As for the original processing: The number of nucleated cells in each sample was estimated by amplification of reference gene primers within the assay. Sequence reads were collapsed and filtered to measure the absolute abundance of every unique TCRbeta CDR3 rearrangement. Productive Simpson clonality was computed per sample as the square root of Simpson's diversity index over productive rearrangements. As stored in TCRdb, this immuneACCESS dataset retains in-frame rearrangements with V and J assigned. A fraction of the clones does not appear; measured against another copy, unresolved V genes explain less than half of the discrepancy, and the remainder lacks a known reason. D and trimming were read from the DNA, whereas the V and J calls and clone size are those reported in that table. The sample records 200,000 to 250,000 clones, 70% to 90% of which are singletons. The ten largest clones add up to about an eighth of the sample.

CDR1 and CDR2 (SGHVS, FQNEAQ) derive from the germline V gene. V and J are trimmed by 5 bases and 4 bases, and the gene matches miss 3 bases of the junction. The cysteine opens and the phenylalanine closes a CDR3 of 14 amino acids. Just the 42-base CDR3 DNA is kept, in frame starting at base 1. The source of this sequence is a woman under 30 who had recovered from COVID-19. Recombination joined TRBV7-8 with TRBJ1-5, and 9 junctional nucleotides match TRBD1. Source material: peripheral blood. CDR3 region: CASSVDRGNQPQHF. The base sequence is TGTGCCAGCAGCGTCGACAGGGGGAATCAGCCCCAGCATTTT.